This paragraph reports one T cell receptor (beta chain). The sample comes from a study of blood T cell repertoires in COVID-19. CDR3 length equals 15 residues. The V end lost 0 bases, the J end lost 4 bases, and 13 bases lay between the germline ends. Germline V lookup: CDR1 SGHRS, CDR2 YFSETQ. Per the original data handling: It was from reference gene primer amplification that nucleated cell counts were estimated. Profiling relied on immunoSEQ multiplex PCR, and the TCRdb table lists in-frame clones only, not all of them. V, J and clone size reflect that table, while D and trimming were determined from the DNA. The profile shows roughly 520,000 clones, more than 75% of them singletons.

J is TRBJ1-2 and V is TRBV5-1, with D tentatively TRBD1 (5 bases). Sequencing used PBMCs or T cells enriched from blood (not recorded which). The receptor comes from a middle-aged woman who had recovered from COVID-19. The DNA of the CDR3 is TGCGCCAGCAGCTTGGGGGATGGGGCAGGCTATGGCTACACCTTC. Translating gives CASSLGDGAGYGYTF. Full variable domain (remainder filled in from reference TRBV5-1 and TRBJ1-2): KAGVTQTPRYLIKTRGQQVTLSCSPISGHRSVSWYQQTPGQGLQFLFEYFSETQRNKGNFPGRFSGRQFSNSRSEMNVSTLELGDSALYLCASSLGDGAGYGYTFGSGTRLTVV.